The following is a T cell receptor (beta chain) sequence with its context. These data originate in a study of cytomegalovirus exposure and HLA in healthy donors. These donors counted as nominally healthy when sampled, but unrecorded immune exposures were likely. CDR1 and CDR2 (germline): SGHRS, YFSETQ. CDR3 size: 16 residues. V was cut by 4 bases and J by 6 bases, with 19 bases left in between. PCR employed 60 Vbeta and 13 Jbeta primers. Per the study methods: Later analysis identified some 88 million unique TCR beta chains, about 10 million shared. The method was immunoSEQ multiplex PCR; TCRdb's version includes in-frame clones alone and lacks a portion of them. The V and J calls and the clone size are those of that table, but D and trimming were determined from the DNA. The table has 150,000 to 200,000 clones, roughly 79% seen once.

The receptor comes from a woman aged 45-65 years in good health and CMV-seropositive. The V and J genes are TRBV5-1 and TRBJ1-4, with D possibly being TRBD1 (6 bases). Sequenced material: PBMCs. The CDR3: CASSRGAGAEYEKLFF. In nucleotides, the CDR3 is TGCGCCAGCAGCAGGGGAGCGGGGGCTGAATATGAAAAACTGTTTTTT. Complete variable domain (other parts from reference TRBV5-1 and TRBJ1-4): KAGVTQTPRYLIKTRGQQVTLSCSPISGHRSVSWYQQTPGQGLQFLFEYFSETQRNKGNFPGRFSGRQFSNSRSEMNVSTLELGDSALYLCASSRGAGAEYEKLFFGSGTQLSVL.